Below, one T cell receptor (beta chain) is given with its context. Antigen unknown. The data belong to a study of PD-1 blockade in classical Hodgkin lymphoma. The overall study: A 3 mg/kg intravenous dose of nivolumab was received by patients every 2 weeks.

The CDR3 spans 13 residues. The germline gives CDR1 MNHEY, CDR2 SVGAGI. V was trimmed by 6 bases and J by 7 bases, leaving 10 bases between them. TCRdb's copy holds only in-frame clones and misses some; the assay was immunoSEQ multiplex PCR. The repertoire has roughly 18,000 clones, 70% to 75% of them found once; the top ten carry around 2.5%. General study points: Similar baseline diversity was found in complete responders and newly diagnosed patients.

Noted time point: cycle 4 day 1 (C4D1), after 5 to 7 weeks of nivolumab. Every one of the patients relapsed after autologous stem cell transplantation (brentuximab vedotin exposure was variable). Negative magnetic selection isolated CD4+ T cells from thawed PBMCs. The sequence came from a human donor with classical Hodgkin lymphoma. J is TRBJ1-6 and V is TRBV6-5; tentative D call: TRBD1 (6 bases). Source: CD4+ T cells from blood, taken before the fourth cycle of nivolumab. This CDR3 is CASRWGGNSPLHF. The CDR3 DNA sequence: TGTGCCAGCAGATGGGGGGGCAATTCACCCCTCCACTTT.